One sample yielded the 28 T cell receptor beta chains listed below, sequenced in a study of OX40 agonist ivuxolimab in advanced cancers. Profiled with immunoSEQ multiplex PCR; TCRdb holds only in-frame clones, not every one. The data show tens of thousands of clones, about 90% seen once. Sequenced here: CD4+ or CD8+ T cells sorted from blood, sampled in a trial of the OX40 agonist ivuxolimab. These receptors originate from an adult with an advanced solid tumor such as melanoma, head and neck, liver or kidney cancer.

CDR3 amino acids: CASSTTGGLYEQYF. CDR3 nucleotides: TGTGCCAGCAGCACGACAGGGGGTTTGTACGAGCAGTACTTC. The J gene is TRBJ2-5, the V gene TRBV7-8; TRBD1 matches at 9 bases. The J call may be incorrect, as the DNA end agrees better with TRBJ2-7. Germline lookup yields CDR1 SGHVS and CDR2 FQNEAQ. This CDR3 has 14 amino acids.

The genes are TRBV29-1 and TRBJ2-5; 7 nucleotides agree with TRBD1. The DNA matches TRBJ2-7 better at its end, which makes the J call doubtful. Germline lookup yields CDR1 SQVTM and CDR2 ANQGSEA. This CDR3 contains 12 residues. The CDR3: CSVELDRYEQYF. Here the CDR3 DNA reads TGCAGCGTTGAACTGGACAGGTACGAGCAGTACTTC.

This clone came up once. The chain is built from TRBV2 and TRBJ2-5, with D perhaps TRBD2 (6 bases). Trimming pared 4 bases from V and 5 bases from J, leaving 14 bases between. The CDR3 is made up of 14 amino acids. CDR1 and CDR2 from the germline V gene are SNHLY and FYNNEI. The CDR3 region has the DNA TGTGCCAGCAGTGCTGGCAGGGAGGTGGAGACCCAGTACTTC. Translated, it gives CASSAGREVETQYF.

The chain links TRBV19 to TRBJ2-5; D is possibly TRBD1 (6 bases). Trimming took 1 base from V and 2 from J, leaving 11 bases between them. This CDR3 is built from 15 residues. Germline assignment: CDR1 LNHDA and CDR2 SQIVND (reference sequence). The CDR3 nucleotides are TGTGCCAGTAGTATAGCAAGCCAGGGGCAAGAGACCCAGTACTTC. Residues: CASSIASQGQETQYF.

This clone is a singleton in its sample. The chain carries TRBV9 and TRBJ2-1, with TRBD2 matching over 11 bases. There are 14 residues in the CDR3. Germline CDR1 SGDLS, CDR2 YYNGEE. After removal of 6 bases from V and 7 bases from J, the junction contained 6 bases not matched to a gene. The CDR3 loop reads CASTNSGRDNEQFF. The CDR3 DNA sequence: TGTGCCAGCACCAATAGCGGGAGGGATAATGAGCAGTTCTTC.

V is TRBV29-1 and J is TRBJ1-1, with D unclear. Per germline, CDR1 SQVTM and CDR2 ANQGSEA. V lost 1 base and J lost 1, with 4 bases in between. This CDR3 has 12 amino acids. In nucleotides, the CDR3 is TGCAGCGTTGAAGGGGAGAACACTGAAGCTTTCTTT. Translated, it gives CSVEGENTEAFF. Full variable domain (rest looked up from reference TRBV29-1 and TRBJ1-1): SAVISQKPSRDICQRGTSLTIQCQVDSQVTMMFWYRQQPGQSLTLIATANQGSEATYESGFVIDKFPISRPNLTFSTLTVSNMSPEDSSIYLCSVEGENTEAFFGQGTRLTVV.

This CDR3 is CSVGLDQLDTQYF. The CDR3 DNA follows: TGCAGCGTGGGACTAGATCAGCTAGATACGCAGTATTTT. This sequence joins TRBV29-1 and TRBJ2-3; 8 nucleotides match TRBD2. This CDR3 region has 13 residues. CDR1 SQVTM and CDR2 ANQGSEA come from the germline V gene. V lost 6 bases, J lost 5 bases, and 7 bases stayed unmatched.

This clone was detected once. The chain joins TRBV27 to TRBJ1-1; 7 bases agree with TRBD1. There are 14 residues in the CDR3. Germline V gene lookup returns CDR1 MNHEY and CDR2 SMNVEV (reference sequence). The J segment lost 0 bases and the V segment lost 6 bases, leaving 4 bases of the junction unmatched. CDR3 region: CASRTGTVNTEAFF. The DNA of the CDR3 is TGTGCCAGCAGAACCGGGACAGTGAACACTGAAGCTTTCTTT.

The chain has TRBV27 and TRBJ1-1; TRBD1 is a possible D gene (6 bases). The germline V gene encodes CDR1 MNHEY and CDR2 SMNVEV (reference sequence). The CDR3 spans 14 residues. V was shortened by 7 bases and J by 0 bases, with 12 bases between the two germline ends. The DNA of the CDR3 is TGTGCCAGCACCCTCACAGGGATGAACACTGAAGCTTTCTTT. It yields the protein CASTLTGMNTEAFF.

This clone appeared a single time. The chain couples TRBV18 to TRBJ1-2, with unresolved D. V lost 3 bases and J 3 bases, leaving 8 bases between the germline ends. CDR1 is KGHSH, CDR2 LQKENI, per germline. This CDR3 contains 13 residues. DNA of the CDR3: TGTGCCAGCTCACCTCATACGGACTATGGCTACACCTTC. Translating gives CASSPHTDYGYTF.

This clone was seen once. The chain joins TRBV12-5 to TRBJ2-5, with 7 positions matching TRBD2. The end of the DNA fits TRBJ2-7 better, so the J call may be wrong. The germline V gene encodes CDR1 LGHNT and CDR2 FRNRAP. This CDR3 has 18 amino acids. Here the CDR3 reads CASGWRDSLRGDTYEQYF. The CDR3 DNA reads TGTGCTAGTGGTTGGAGGGACTCTCTTCGGGGGGATACCTACGAGCAGTACTTC.

J is TRBJ2-1 and V is TRBV9; 14 nucleotides match TRBD2. With 7 bases clipped from V and 4 bases from J, the junction kept 4 bases outside the gene matches. This CDR3 has 15 amino acids. Germline CDR1 SGDLS, CDR2 YYNGEE. CDR3 amino acids: CASGTSGRLYNEQFF. Here the CDR3 DNA reads TGTGCCAGCGGGACTAGCGGGAGATTGTACAATGAGCAGTTCTTC.

This clone appeared once. CDR3 sequence reads: CASSIGTSRQHNEQFF. In DNA form, the CDR3 reads TGTGCCAGTAGTATAGGGACTAGCAGACAGCACAATGAGCAGTTCTTC. V is TRBV19 and J is TRBJ2-1; 8 positions agree with TRBD2. V lost 1 base and J lost 5; bases outside the gene matches: 7. CDR3 size: 16 residues. Germline assignment: CDR1 LNHDA and CDR2 SQIVND (reference sequence).

The chain combines TRBV7-2 with TRBJ2-1; 8 bases are a match to TRBD1. Germline CDR1 SGHTA, CDR2 FQGNSA. The CDR3 contains 15 residues. The J segment lost 3 bases and the V segment lost 3 bases, leaving 4 bases of the junction unmatched. The CDR3 nucleotides are TGTGCCAGCAGCTTGGGACAGGTTGTCTACAATGAGCAGTTCTTC. The encoded protein is CASSLGQVVYNEQFF.

This sequence joins TRBV7-9 and TRBJ2-3; 7 bases align to TRBD1. The CDR3 is made up of 18 amino acids. V lost 3 bases and J lost 1; bases outside the gene matches: 13. In germline, CDR1 is SEHNR, CDR2 FQNEAQ (reference sequence). This CDR3 reads CASSFATGVRRGTDTQYF. The CDR3 bases are TGTGCCAGCAGCTTCGCCACAGGGGTCCGTCGAGGCACAGATACGCAGTATTTT.

The genes are TRBV6-1 and TRBJ1-1; D ambiguous. The CDR3 is 14 residues long. V was clipped by 1 base and J by 5 bases, with 11 bases between them. Per the germline V gene, CDR1 is MNHNS and CDR2 is SASEGT. CDR3 DNA: TGTGCCAGCAGTGAAGGGCCAGGTCTAACTGAAGCTTTCTTT. This translates into CASSEGPGLTEAFF.

This chain connects TRBV9 to TRBJ2-1, with D unresolved. Germline-derived CDR1 and CDR2 are SGDLS and YYNGEE. The CDR3 is 13 residues long. Trimming cost V 4 bases and J 2 bases, with 7 bases left between them. The CDR3 nucleotides read TGTGCCAGCAGCCGGGCGCCCTACAATGAGCAGTTCTTC. It yields the protein CASSRAPYNEQFF. Using reference TRBV9 and TRBJ2-1 for the parts outside the CDR3, the full variable domain is DSGVTQTPKHLITATGQRVTLRCSPRSGDLSVYWYQQSLDQGLQFLIQYYNGEERAKGNILERFSAQQFPDLHSELNLSSLELGDSALYFCASSRAPYNEQFFGPGTRLTVL.

This clone was counted a few times. The CDR3 DNA is TGTGCCAGCAGCGTAGCGGGGACGACTGAAGCTTTCTTT. Protein product: CASSVAGTTEAFF. This sequence joins TRBV9 and TRBJ1-1; tentatively, D is TRBD1 (5 bases). CDR3 length: 13 residues. The V gene's germline CDR1 is SGDLS and CDR2 YYNGEE. V lost 0 bases, J lost 5 bases, and 8 bases lay in between.

This clone was seen a single time. J is TRBJ2-6 and V is TRBV4-1; 10 bases line up with TRBD2. Germline-derived CDR1 and CDR2 are MGHRA and YSYEKL. This CDR3 is 19 amino acids long. V shed 1 base, J shed 1 base, and the junction held 7 bases outside the gene matches. CDR3 protein: CASSQVRLAGVSGANVLTF. In nucleotides, the CDR3 is TGCGCCAGCAGCCAAGTGAGGCTAGCGGGAGTATCTGGGGCCAACGTCCTGACTTTC.

The chain combines TRBV19 with TRBJ2-3; D could derive from TRBD1 or TRBD2 (6 bases each). The length of the CDR3 is 15 residues. Germline V gene lookup returns CDR1 LNHDA and CDR2 SQIVND (reference sequence). Trimming stripped 3 bases from V and 0 bases from J, with 10 bases between. In DNA, the CDR3 is TGTGCCAGTAGTATGCAGGGGACTAGCACAGATACGCAGTATTTT. Translation gives CASSMQGTSTDTQYF. The complete variable domain, with remaining parts taken from reference TRBV19 and TRBJ2-3, reads DGGITQSPKYLFRKEGQNVTLSCEQNLNHDAMYWYRQDPGQGLRLIYYSQIVNDFQKGDIAEGYSVSREKKESFPLTVTSAQKNPTAFYLCASSMQGTSTDTQYFGPGTRLTVL.

This chain joins TRBV7-9 and TRBJ1-1; D not resolved. Germline CDR1 reads SEHNR; CDR2 reads FQNEAQ (reference sequence). Trimming took 2 bases from V and 6 from J, leaving 16 bases between them. The CDR3 loop spans 15 amino acids. Here the CDR3 DNA reads TGTGCCAGCAGCTTATCTGGGAAAAAGGGCGCTGAAGCTTTCTTT. The encoded protein is CASSLSGKKGAEAFF.

The J gene is TRBJ2-7, the V gene TRBV6-5; D is perhaps TRBD2 (5 bases). Germline loops: CDR1 MNHEY, CDR2 SVGAGI. This CDR3 is built from 15 residues. V lost 2 bases and J 2 bases, leaving 13 bases between the germline ends. The CDR3 DNA follows: TGTGCCAGCAGTTACCTAGCAGGACCTACCTACGAGCAGTACTTC. Translated, it gives CASSYLAGPTYEQYF.

This rearrangement joins TRBV2 to TRBJ1-2, with D maybe TRBD1 (6 bases). This CDR3 is 14 amino acids long. Trimming took 5 bases from V and 4 from J, leaving 14 bases between them. Germline V gene lookup returns CDR1 SNHLY and CDR2 FYNNEI. The CDR3 loop is CASSSTGIRYGYTF. DNA for the CDR3: TGTGCCAGCAGTTCTACAGGGATTCGCTATGGCTACACCTTC.

Of note for this clone: At one end the junction does not follow the germline gene, possibly because of a read error. The rearrangement uses TRBV18 and TRBJ2-2; 7 bases fit TRBD2. CDR1 is KGHSH, CDR2 LQKENI, per germline. This CDR3 spans 16 amino acids. The CDR3 sequence: CATSPLQRGNTGELFF. For the CDR3, the DNA is TGTGCCACCTCACCACTGCAGCGGGGGAACACCGGGGAGCTGTTTTTT.

The rearrangement links TRBV5-5 to TRBJ2-3, with 7 bases aligning to TRBD2. V shed 6 bases and J 3 bases; nucleotides not matched to a gene: 10. The germline gives CDR1 SGHKS, CDR2 YYEKEE (reference sequence). The CDR3 length is 15 residues. In DNA form, the CDR3 reads TGTGCCAGCACGTTCGAGGGCGGGAGTACAGATACGCAGTATTTT. Residues: CASTFEGGSTDTQYF.

V and J are TRBV28 and TRBJ2-5; a possible D gene is TRBD2 (6 bases). CDR3 length: 16 residues. Trimming shortened V by 7 bases and J by 5 bases, and 23 bases separated the two germline ends. Germline V gene lookup returns CDR1 MDHEN and CDR2 SYDVKM. The CDR3 spells CASTPGGSGGWETQYF. The CDR3 DNA follows: TGTGCCAGCACCCCCGGGGGAAGCGGAGGTTGGGAGACCCAGTACTTC.

This chain uses TRBV6-1 with TRBJ2-1; D is ambiguous. CDR1 MNHNS and CDR2 SASEGT come from the germline V gene. The length of the CDR3 is 12 residues. V lost 3 bases, J lost 4 bases, and 4 bases lay in between. The CDR3, as DNA: TGTGCCAGCAGTGACTCGTACAATGAGCAGTTCTTC. This sequence encodes CASSDSYNEQFF.

This sequence joins TRBV5-1 and TRBJ1-2, with TRBD1 matching 8 bases. CDR3 length: 15 amino acids. Germline lookup yields CDR1 SGHRS and CDR2 YFSETQ. V shed 6 bases and J 4 bases; nucleotides not matched to a gene: 11. This CDR3 reads CASTHDRGQGYGYTF. The CDR3 DNA follows: TGCGCCAGCACCCACGACAGGGGACAAGGCTATGGCTACACCTTC.